This T cell receptor (beta chain) was recovered during a study of cytomegalovirus exposure and HLA in healthy donors. Whole-study findings and limits: Specificity of three CMV-associated chains for CMV antigens was verified in vitro. Most TCR sequences were rare, but some public TCRs occurred in many donors. According to the study, approximately 150 TCR beta chains were cytomegalovirus-associated.

Concerning this clone itself: Its cognate antigen is unknown.

Sequencing used immunoSEQ multiplex PCR; TCRdb keeps in-frame clones, though not all of them. The sample records 150,000 to 200,000 clones, roughly 86% being singletons. The donors were part of the validation cohort of 95 to 150 subjects. That cohort was separate from the first cohort, which comprised 670 or so subjects. The CDR3 consists of 13 residues. The germline CDR1 and CDR2 sequences are SGHRS and YFSETQ. Trimming cost V 0 bases and J 3 bases, with 7 bases left between them. This TCR came from a man aged 25-40 years in good health and CMV-seropositive. The chain links TRBV5-1 to TRBJ2-7, with TRBD1 as a possible D gene (5 bases). The sample taken for sequencing was PBMCs. CDR3 region: CASSLGQHYEQYF. The DNA for the CDR3 is TGCGCCAGCAGCTTGGGACAGCACTACGAGCAGTACTTC. The whole variable domain, remainder taken from reference TRBV5-1 and TRBJ2-7, is KAGVTQTPRYLIKTRGQQVTLSCSPISGHRSVSWYQQTPGQGLQFLFEYFSETQRNKGNFPGRFSGRQFSNSRSEMNVSTLELGDSALYLCASSLGQHYEQYFGPGTRLTVT.